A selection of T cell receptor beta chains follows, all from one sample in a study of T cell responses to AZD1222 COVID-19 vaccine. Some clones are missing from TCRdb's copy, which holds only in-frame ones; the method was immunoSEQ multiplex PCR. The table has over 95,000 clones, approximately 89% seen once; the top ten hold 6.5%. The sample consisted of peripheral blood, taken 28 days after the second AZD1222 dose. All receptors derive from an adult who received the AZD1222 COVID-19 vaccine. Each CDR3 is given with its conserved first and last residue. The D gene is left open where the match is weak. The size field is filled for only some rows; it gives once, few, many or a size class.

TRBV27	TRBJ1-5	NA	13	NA	TGTGCCAGCAGTTTATCAAGAGAGCAGCCCCAGCATTTT	CASSLSREQPQHF
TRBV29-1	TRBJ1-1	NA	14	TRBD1	TGCAGCGGGGGACAGCCCCGCGCGGCCACTGAAGCTTTCTTT	CSGGQPRAATEAFF
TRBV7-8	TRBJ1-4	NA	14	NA	TGTGCCAGCAGCTTCAGTGCAACTAATGAAAAACTGTTTTTT	CASSFSATNEKLFF
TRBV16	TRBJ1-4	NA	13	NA	TGTGCCAGCAGCCAGGGGCGTAATGAAAAACTGTTTTTT	CASSQGRNEKLFF
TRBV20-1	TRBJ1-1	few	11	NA	TGCAGTGCCCCGGGGAAGGATGAAGCTTTCTTT	CSAPGKDEAFF
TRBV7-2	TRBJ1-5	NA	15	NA	TGTGCCAGCAGCTTAGTACAGTTCAGCAATCAGCCCCAGCATTTT	CASSLVQFSNQPQHF
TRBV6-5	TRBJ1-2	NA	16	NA	TGTGCCAGCAGTTACTCGATATTAAGGGGGAACTATGGCTACACCTTC	CASSYSILRGNYGYTF
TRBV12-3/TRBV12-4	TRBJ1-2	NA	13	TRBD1	TGTGCCAGCAGCTCGGGACAGGGTGACGGCTACACCTTC	CASSSGQGDGYTF
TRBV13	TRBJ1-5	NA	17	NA	TGTGCCAGCAGCTTAGGCCGGGGAAAGCGGGGCAATCAGCCCCAGCATTTT	CASSLGRGKRGNQPQHF
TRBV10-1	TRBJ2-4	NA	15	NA	TGCGCCAGCAGTGAGGGGGGGAGCCGTAAAAACATTCAGTACTTC	CASSEGGSRKNIQYF
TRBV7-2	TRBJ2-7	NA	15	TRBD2	TGTGCCAGCAGTCGAACTAGCGGGGTTGCCTACGAGCAGTACTTC	CASSRTSGVAYEQYF
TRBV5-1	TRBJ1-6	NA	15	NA	TGCGCCAGCAGCTTAGGGGCAGGGGCTAATTCACCCCTCCACTTT	CASSLGAGANSPLHF
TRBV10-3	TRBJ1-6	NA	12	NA	TGTGCCATCAGGGACAGTCATTCACCCCTCCACTTT	CAIRDSHSPLHF
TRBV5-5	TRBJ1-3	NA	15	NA	TGTGCCAGCAGCCATGACAGTGGTTCTGGAAACACCATATATTTT	CASSHDSGSGNTIYF
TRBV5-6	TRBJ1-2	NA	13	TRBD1	TGTGCCAGCAGCCTCGGGACAGCCTATGGCTACACCTTC	CASSLGTAYGYTF
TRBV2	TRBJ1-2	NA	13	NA	TGTGCCAGCAGCGTAACAGATAACTATGGCTACACCTTC	CASSVTDNYGYTF
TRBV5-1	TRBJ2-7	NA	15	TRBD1	TGCGCCAGCACACCGACCGGGACAGGAAACTACGAGCAGTACTTC	CASTPTGTGNYEQYF
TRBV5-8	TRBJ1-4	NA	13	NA	TGTGCCAGCAGCTGGAACCTCAATGAAAAACTGTTTTTT	CASSWNLNEKLFF